A single sample is the source of the 21 T cell receptor beta chains below, sequenced in a study of blood T cell repertoires in COVID-19. TCRdb's table, derived via immunoSEQ multiplex PCR, lists solely in-frame clones and lacks some. Of around 250,000 clones detected, over 75% appear once; the ten largest clones hold roughly 2%. The sample was peripheral blood. The source is a man aged 25 to 40 who had recovered from COVID-19.

This chain joins TRBV29-1 and TRBJ2-3; D is unclear. V lost 7 bases and J lost 2, with 10 bases in between. The CDR3 runs to 12 residues. Germline lookup yields CDR1 SQVTM and CDR2 ANQGSEA. CDR3 loop: CSADSATDTQYF. For the CDR3, the DNA is TGCAGCGCAGACTCCGCCACAGATACGCAGTATTTT.

The CDR3 loop reads CASSYSDDSYEQYV. The CDR3 nucleotides read TGTGCCAGCAGTTACTCGGATGACAGCTACGAGCAGTACGTC. V is TRBV6-6 and J is TRBJ2-7; perhaps TRBD1 as D (5 bases). The germline V gene encodes CDR1 MNHNY and CDR2 SVGAGI (reference sequence). The CDR3 consists of 14 residues. Trimming took 0 bases from V and 3 from J, leaving 9 bases between them.

This clone appeared a single time. The chain recombines TRBV4-1 with TRBJ2-3; D is unresolved. The CDR3 extends over 14 amino acids. From germline, CDR1 is MGHRA and CDR2 YSYEKL. V dropped 4 bases and J dropped 2 bases, with 10 bases sitting between them. The CDR3 sequence is CASSLLLNTDTQYF. Here the CDR3 DNA reads TGCGCCAGCAGCCTACTTCTAAACACAGATACGCAGTATTTT.

The chain joins TRBV27 to TRBJ1-6; weak D call: TRBD1 (5 bases). This CDR3 has 13 amino acids. Trimming shortened V by 3 bases and J by 8 bases, and 8 bases separated the two germline ends. Looked up from germline, CDR1 is MNHEY and CDR2 is SMNVEV (reference sequence). This CDR3 reads CASSFTTDSPLHF. CDR3 DNA: TGTGCCAGCAGTTTCACGACAGATTCACCCCTCCACTTT.

The V call is TRBV3-1 (or the pseudogene TRBV3-2), the J call TRBJ2-7; 10 bases are shared with TRBD2. Germline CDR1 is LGHDT and CDR2 is YNNKEL (reference sequence). The CDR3 loop spans 15 amino acids. J was trimmed by 3 bases and V by 3 bases; bases with no gene match: 5. The CDR3 DNA reads TGTGCCAGCAGCCATCAGCGGGGGGGCGTCTACGAGCAGTACTTC. Translated, it gives CASSHQRGGVYEQYF.

The chain is built from TRBV3-1 (or the pseudogene TRBV3-2) and TRBJ1-3, with 7 positions matching TRBD1. CDR1 LGHDT and CDR2 YNNKEL come from the germline V gene (reference sequence). The length of the CDR3 is 16 residues. Trimming at V came to 4 bases and at J to 4 bases, leaving 10 bases not matched to a gene. DNA of the CDR3: TGTGCCAGCAGCCGGGTACAGGGGAGTTTCGGAAACACCATATATTTT. It codes for CASSRVQGSFGNTIYF.

The chain employs TRBV7-9 and TRBJ2-4; TRBD2 agrees at 15 bases. This CDR3 spans 16 amino acids. With 5 bases clipped from V and 9 bases from J, the junction kept 8 bases outside the gene matches. The germline CDR1 and CDR2 sequences are SEHNR and FQNEAQ (reference sequence). The CDR3 reads CASSPGTSGGLGIQYF. CDR3 coding DNA: TGTGCCAGCAGCCCGGGGACTAGCGGGGGGTTAGGCATTCAGTACTTC.

In DNA, the CDR3 is TGTGCCAGTATCAGAAACACTGAAGCTTTCTTT. It yields the protein CASIRNTEAFF. The chain is built from TRBV19 and TRBJ1-1; D gene ambiguous. There are 11 residues in the CDR3. Trimming shortened V by 7 bases and J by 2 bases, and 5 bases separated the two germline ends. Germline V gives CDR1 LNHDA, CDR2 SQIVND (reference sequence).

The table lists this clone with a few counts. This chain connects TRBV29-1 to TRBJ2-1; the match to TRBD2 covers 8 bases. CDR1 and CDR2 (germline): SQVTM, ANQGSEA. The CDR3 is 14 amino acids. The CDR3 DNA reads as TGCAGTATAACTACGGGGGGGTCCTACAATGAGCAGTTCTTC. It codes for CSITTGGSYNEQFF.

This chain joins TRBV11-2 and TRBJ1-2; TRBD1 is a possible D gene (5 bases). Germline-derived CDR1 and CDR2 are SGHAT and FQNNGV. This CDR3 has 13 residues. V lost 6 bases to trimming and J lost 1 base, with 9 bases between them. This CDR3 is CASRQDINYGYTF. Written as DNA, the CDR3 is TGTGCCAGCAGACAGGACATTAACTATGGCTACACCTTC.

The chain is built from TRBV4-1 and TRBJ2-5; the D gene is possibly TRBD1 (5 bases). This CDR3 region has 14 residues. Germline assignment: CDR1 MGHRA and CDR2 YSYEKL. V lost 4 bases, J lost 1 base, and 10 bases lay in between. CDR3 protein: CASSRGRLQETQYF. The CDR3 bases are TGCGCCAGCAGCCGGGGCAGGCTCCAAGAGACCCAGTACTTC.

The rearrangement uses TRBV7-2 and TRBJ2-1; D remains unclear. This CDR3 spans 14 amino acids. Germline CDR1 SGHTA, CDR2 FQGNSA. V lost 2 bases, J lost 3 bases, and 8 bases lay in between. CDR3 sequence: CASSLQARYNEQFF. The CDR3 DNA is TGTGCCAGCAGCTTACAGGCTCGCTACAATGAGCAGTTCTTC.

This clone was found a few times. The gene calls are TRBV11-3 and TRBJ2-3; no clear D. The V gene's germline CDR1 is SGHNT and CDR2 YENEEA. The CDR3 is 14 residues long. V was cut by 2 bases and J by 1 base, with 7 bases left in between. CDR3 in amino acids: CASSLSSGTDTQYF. For the CDR3, the DNA is TGTGCCAGCAGCTTATCCTCAGGCACAGATACGCAGTATTTT.

The V gene is TRBV9, the J gene TRBJ1-1; no clear D gene. Germline-derived CDR1 and CDR2 are SGDLS and YYNGEE. V gave up 0 bases and J gave up 0 bases, with 9 bases separating them. The CDR3 spans 15 residues. CDR3 sequence: CASSVGSGLNTEAFF. As DNA, the CDR3 is TGTGCCAGCAGCGTAGGTTCCGGGTTGAACACTGAAGCTTTCTTT.

The J gene is TRBJ1-1, the V gene TRBV14; D not certain. Germline V gene data show CDR1 as SGHDN and CDR2 as FVKESK. The CDR3 runs to 13 residues. V was clipped by 7 bases and J by 2 bases, with 11 bases between them. The chain's CDR3 is CASTPSRNTEAFF. DNA for the CDR3: TGTGCCAGCACCCCGAGCCGAAACACTGAAGCTTTCTTT.

The table lists this clone with a few counts. This rearrangement joins TRBV7-2 to TRBJ1-3; D is possibly TRBD1 (6 bases). V was trimmed by 5 bases and J by 0 bases, leaving 11 bases between them. Germline-derived CDR1 and CDR2 are SGHTA and FQGNSA. The CDR3 contains 15 residues. The CDR3 DNA is TGTGCCAGCAGCCTACAGGGCTACTCTGGAAACACCATATATTTT. Protein product: CASSLQGYSGNTIYF.

The V and J genes are TRBV12-5 and TRBJ2-6, with D perhaps matching TRBD2 (6 bases). The length of the CDR3 is 18 residues. Germline values: CDR1 LGHNT, CDR2 FRNRAP. V dropped 3 bases and J dropped 0 bases, with 15 bases sitting between them. This chain's CDR3 is CASGFPTGLSSGANVLTF. The DNA of the CDR3 is TGTGCTAGTGGTTTTCCGACGGGACTTAGCTCTGGGGCCAACGTCCTGACTTTC.

This clone appeared a few times. This chain uses TRBV6-1 with TRBJ2-3; D is perhaps TRBD2 (6 bases). The CDR3 totals 15 residues. Germline CDR1 reads MNHNS; CDR2 reads SASEGT. The V and J ends lost 3 bases and 0 bases respectively, with 10 bases between them. The DNA of the CDR3 is TGTGCCAGCAGTGATACGGGACTCAGCACAGATACGCAGTATTTT. Residues: CASSDTGLSTDTQYF.

The rearrangement uses TRBV6-5 and TRBJ1-4; 8 bases line up with TRBD1. The CDR3 has 13 amino acids. CDR1 and CDR2 (germline): MNHEY, SVGAGI. V lost 8 bases to trimming and J lost 7 bases; unmatched junction nucleotides: 6. CDR3 loop: CASQPGQAEKLFF. For the CDR3, the DNA is TGTGCCAGCCAGCCGGGACAGGCTGAAAAACTGTTTTTT.

This clone was detected ten times or more. V gene TRBV27 combines with J gene TRBJ1-1, with 7 positions matching TRBD1. The CDR3 is 15 amino acids. Germline V gene sequence: CDR1 MNHEY, CDR2 SMNVEV (reference sequence). With V trimmed by 2 bases and J by 0 bases, 3 bases remained unmatched. The chain's CDR3 is CASSLEQGMNTEAFF. DNA of the CDR3: TGTGCCAGCAGTTTAGAACAGGGGATGAACACTGAAGCTTTCTTT.

V is TRBV2 and J is TRBJ2-2; 9 nucleotides align to TRBD1. Germline-derived CDR1 and CDR2 are SNHLY and FYNNEI. The CDR3 totals 13 residues. After removal of 6 bases from V and 7 bases from J, the junction contained 3 bases not matched to a gene. The CDR3 spells CASRGQGGGELFF. The CDR3 coding sequence is TGTGCCAGCAGGGGACAGGGTGGCGGGGAGCTGTTTTTT.